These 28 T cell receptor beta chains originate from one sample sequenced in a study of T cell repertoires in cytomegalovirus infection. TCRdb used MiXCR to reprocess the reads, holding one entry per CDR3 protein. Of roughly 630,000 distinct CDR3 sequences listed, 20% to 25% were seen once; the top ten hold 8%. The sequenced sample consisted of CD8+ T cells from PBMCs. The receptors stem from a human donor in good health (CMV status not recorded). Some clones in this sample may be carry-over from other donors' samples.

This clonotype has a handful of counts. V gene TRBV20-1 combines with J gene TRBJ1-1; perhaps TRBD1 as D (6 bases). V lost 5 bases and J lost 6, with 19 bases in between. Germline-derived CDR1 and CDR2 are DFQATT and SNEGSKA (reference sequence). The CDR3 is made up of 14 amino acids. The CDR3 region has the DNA TGCAGTGCTGGGGACCCGGACAGAGAACCTGAAGCTTTCTTT. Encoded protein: CSAGDPDREPEAFF.

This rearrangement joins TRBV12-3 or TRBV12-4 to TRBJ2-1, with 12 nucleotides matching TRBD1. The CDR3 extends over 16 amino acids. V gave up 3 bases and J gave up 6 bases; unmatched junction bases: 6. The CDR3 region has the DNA TGTGCCAGCAGTTTCCGGGACAGGGGGCGGTCCAATGAGCAGTTCTTC. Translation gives CASSFRDRGRSNEQFF.

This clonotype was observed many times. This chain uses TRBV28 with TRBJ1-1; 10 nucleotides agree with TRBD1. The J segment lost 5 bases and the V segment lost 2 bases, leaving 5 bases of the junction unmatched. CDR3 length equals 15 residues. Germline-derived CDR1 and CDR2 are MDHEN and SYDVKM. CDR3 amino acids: CASSLGTGVGTEAFF. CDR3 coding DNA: TGTGCCAGCAGTTTAGGGACAGGGGTTGGGACTGAAGCTTTCTTT.

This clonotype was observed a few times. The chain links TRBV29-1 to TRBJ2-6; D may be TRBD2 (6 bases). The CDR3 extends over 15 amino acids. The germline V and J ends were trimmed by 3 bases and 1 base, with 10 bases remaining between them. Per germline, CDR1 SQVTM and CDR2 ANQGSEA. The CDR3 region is CSVEEGRSGANVLTF. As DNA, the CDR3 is TGCAGCGTTGAGGAGGGCCGTTCTGGGGCCAACGTCCTGACTTTC.

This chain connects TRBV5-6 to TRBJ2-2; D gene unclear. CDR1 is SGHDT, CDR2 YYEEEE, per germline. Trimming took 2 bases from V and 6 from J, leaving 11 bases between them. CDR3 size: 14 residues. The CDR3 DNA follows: TGTGCCAGCAGCTTCGGACGGCCATCCGGGGAGCTGTTTTTT. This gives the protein CASSFGRPSGELFF.

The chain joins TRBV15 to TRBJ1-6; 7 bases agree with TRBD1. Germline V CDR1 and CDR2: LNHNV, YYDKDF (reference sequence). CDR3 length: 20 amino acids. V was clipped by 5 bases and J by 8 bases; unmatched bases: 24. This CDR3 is CATSAGQADRRPLRHSPLHF. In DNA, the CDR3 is TGTGCCACCAGCGCTGGACAGGCGGATCGACGACCCCTCCGGCATTCACCCCTCCACTTT.

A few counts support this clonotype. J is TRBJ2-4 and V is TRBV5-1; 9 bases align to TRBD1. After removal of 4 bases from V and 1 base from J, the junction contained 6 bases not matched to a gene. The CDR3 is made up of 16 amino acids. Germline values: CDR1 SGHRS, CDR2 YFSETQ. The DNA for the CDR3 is TGCGCCAGCAGCGGGACAGGGATAGATGCCAAAAACATTCAGTACTTC. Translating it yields CASSGTGIDAKNIQYF. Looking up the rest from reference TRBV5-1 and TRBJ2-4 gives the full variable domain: KAGVTQTPRYLIKTRGQQVTLSCSPISGHRSVSWYQQTPGQGLQFLFEYFSETQRNKGNFPGRFSGRQFSNSRSEMNVSTLELGDSALYLCASSGTGIDAKNIQYFGAGTRLSVL.

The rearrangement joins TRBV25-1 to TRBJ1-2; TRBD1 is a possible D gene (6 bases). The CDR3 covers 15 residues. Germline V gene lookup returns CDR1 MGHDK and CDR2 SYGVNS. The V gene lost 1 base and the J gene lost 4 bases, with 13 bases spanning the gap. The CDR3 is CASSESGANLYGYTF. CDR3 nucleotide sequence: TGTGCCAGCAGTGAATCAGGGGCCAACCTCTATGGCTACACCTTC.

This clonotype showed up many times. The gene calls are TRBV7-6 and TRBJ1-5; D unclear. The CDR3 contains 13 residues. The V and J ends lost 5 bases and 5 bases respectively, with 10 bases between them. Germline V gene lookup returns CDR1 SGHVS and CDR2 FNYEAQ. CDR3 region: CASSLNIHQPQHF. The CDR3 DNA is TGTGCCAGCAGCCTTAACATTCATCAGCCCCAGCATTTT.

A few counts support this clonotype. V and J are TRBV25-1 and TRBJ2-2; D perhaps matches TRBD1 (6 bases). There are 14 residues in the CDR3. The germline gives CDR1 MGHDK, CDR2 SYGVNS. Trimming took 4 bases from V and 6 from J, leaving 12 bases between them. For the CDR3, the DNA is TGTGCCAGCAGTGGACCAGGGGTTCCCGGGGAGCTGTTTTTT. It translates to CASSGPGVPGELFF.

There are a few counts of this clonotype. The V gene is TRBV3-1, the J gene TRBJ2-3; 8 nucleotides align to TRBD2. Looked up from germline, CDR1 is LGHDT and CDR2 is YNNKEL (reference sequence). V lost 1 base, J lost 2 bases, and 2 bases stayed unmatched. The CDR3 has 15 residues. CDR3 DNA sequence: TGTGCCAGCAGCCAAGCGGGGGGGCCCACAGATACGCAGTATTTT. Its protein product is CASSQAGGPTDTQYF.

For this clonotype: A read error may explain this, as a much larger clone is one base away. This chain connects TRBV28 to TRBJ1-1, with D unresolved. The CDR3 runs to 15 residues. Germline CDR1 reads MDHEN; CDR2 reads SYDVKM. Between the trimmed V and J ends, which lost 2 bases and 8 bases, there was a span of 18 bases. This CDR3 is CASSLALGESSEAFF. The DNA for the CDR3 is TGTGCCAGCAGTTTAGCCCTCGGGGAGTCTTCCGAAGCTTTCTTT.

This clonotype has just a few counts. CDR3 region: CASSLAQHSGNTIYF. The CDR3 DNA reads TGTGCCAGCAGTTTGGCCCAGCACTCTGGAAACACCATATATTTT. This chain joins TRBV28 and TRBJ1-3; D is uncertain. The V and J ends lost 3 bases and 0 bases respectively, with 9 bases between them. This CDR3 contains 15 residues. The germline V gene encodes CDR1 MDHEN and CDR2 SYDVKM.

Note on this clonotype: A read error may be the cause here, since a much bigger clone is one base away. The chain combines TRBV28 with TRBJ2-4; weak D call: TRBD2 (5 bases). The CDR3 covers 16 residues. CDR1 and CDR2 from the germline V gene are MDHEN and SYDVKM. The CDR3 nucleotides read TGTGCCAGCATCCCGCGGGCCGGGTTAGCCAAAAACATTAAGTACTTC. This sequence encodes CASIPRAGLAKNIKYF.

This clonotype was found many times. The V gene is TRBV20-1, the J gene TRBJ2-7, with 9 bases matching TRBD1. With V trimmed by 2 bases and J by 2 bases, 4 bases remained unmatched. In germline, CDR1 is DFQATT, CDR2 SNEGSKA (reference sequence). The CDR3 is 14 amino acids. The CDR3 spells CSARHRDRAYEQYF. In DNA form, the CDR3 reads TGCAGTGCTAGACACCGGGACAGGGCCTACGAGCAGTACTTC.

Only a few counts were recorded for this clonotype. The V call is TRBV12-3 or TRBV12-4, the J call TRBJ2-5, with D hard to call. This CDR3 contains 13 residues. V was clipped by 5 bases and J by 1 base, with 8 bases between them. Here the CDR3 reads CASSKTVQETQYF. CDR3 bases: TGTGCCAGCAGTAAGACCGTCCAAGAGACCCAGTACTTC.

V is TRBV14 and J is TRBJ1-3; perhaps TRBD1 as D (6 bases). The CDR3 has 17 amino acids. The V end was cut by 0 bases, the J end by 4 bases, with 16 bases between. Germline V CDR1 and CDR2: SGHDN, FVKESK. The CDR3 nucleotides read TGTGCCAGCAGCCAAGATTTGAGGGGGATCGTGGGAAACACCATATATTTT. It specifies CASSQDLRGIVGNTIYF.

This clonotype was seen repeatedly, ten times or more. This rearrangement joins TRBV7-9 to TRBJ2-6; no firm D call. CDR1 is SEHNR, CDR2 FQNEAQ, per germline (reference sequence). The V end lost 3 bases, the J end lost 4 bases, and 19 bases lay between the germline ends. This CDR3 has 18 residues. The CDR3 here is CASSFDQVLPRGANVLTF. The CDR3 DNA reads TGTGCCAGCAGCTTTGACCAGGTCCTCCCCCGGGGGGCCAACGTCCTGACTTTC. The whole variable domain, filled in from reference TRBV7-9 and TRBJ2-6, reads DTGVSQNPRHKITKRGQNVTFRCDPISEHNRLYWYRQTLGQGPEFLTYFQNEAQLEKSRLLSDRFSAERPKGSFSTLEIQRTEQGDSAMYLCASSFDQVLPRGANVLTFGAGSRLTVL.

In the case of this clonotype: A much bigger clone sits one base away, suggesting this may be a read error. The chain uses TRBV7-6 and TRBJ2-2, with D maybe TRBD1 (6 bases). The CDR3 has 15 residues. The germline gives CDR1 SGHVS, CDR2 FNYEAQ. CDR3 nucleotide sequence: TGTACCAGCAGCTCGGGACACCTGAACACCGGGGAGCTGTTTTTT. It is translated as CTSSSGHLNTGELFF. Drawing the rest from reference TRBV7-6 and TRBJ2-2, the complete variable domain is GAGVSQSPRYKVTKRGQDVALRCDPISGHVSLYWYRQALGQGPEFLTYFNYEAQQDKSGLPNDRFSAERPEGSISTLTIQRTEQRDSAMYRCTSSSGHLNTGELFFGEGSRLTVL.

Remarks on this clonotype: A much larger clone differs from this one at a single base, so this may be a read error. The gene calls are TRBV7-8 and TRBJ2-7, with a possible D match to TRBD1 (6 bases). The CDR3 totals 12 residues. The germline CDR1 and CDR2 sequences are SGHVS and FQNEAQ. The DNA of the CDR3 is TGTGCCATCAGCCTCAGGGGAACCGAGCAGTACTTC. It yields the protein CAISLRGTEQYF.

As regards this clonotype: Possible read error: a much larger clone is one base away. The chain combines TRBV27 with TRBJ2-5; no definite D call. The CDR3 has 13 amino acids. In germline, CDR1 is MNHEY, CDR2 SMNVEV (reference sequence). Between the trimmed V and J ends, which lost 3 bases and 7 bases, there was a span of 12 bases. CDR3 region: CASSLGKLLTQYF. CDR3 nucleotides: TGTGCCAGCAGTTTGGGAAAGCTTTTGACCCAGTACTTC.

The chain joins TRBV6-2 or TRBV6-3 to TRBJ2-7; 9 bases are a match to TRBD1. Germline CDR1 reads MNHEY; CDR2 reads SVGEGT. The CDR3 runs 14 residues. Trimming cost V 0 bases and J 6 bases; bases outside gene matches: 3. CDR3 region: CASSYSRTGVEQYV. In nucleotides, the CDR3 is TGTGCCAGCAGTTACTCGCGGACAGGGGTCGAGCAGTACGTC.

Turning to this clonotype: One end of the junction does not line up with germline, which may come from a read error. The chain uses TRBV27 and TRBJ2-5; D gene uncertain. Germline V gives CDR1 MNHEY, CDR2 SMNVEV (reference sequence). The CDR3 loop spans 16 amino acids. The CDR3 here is CANSPTDTRVQETQYF. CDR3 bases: TGTGCCAACAGTCCAACCGACACCCGAGTTCAAGAGACCCAGTACTTC.

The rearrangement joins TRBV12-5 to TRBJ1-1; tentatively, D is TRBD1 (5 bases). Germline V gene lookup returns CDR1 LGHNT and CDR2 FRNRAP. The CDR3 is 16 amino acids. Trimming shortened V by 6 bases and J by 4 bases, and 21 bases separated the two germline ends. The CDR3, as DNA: TGTGCTAGTGGCCGGGACTACCTTAGTGGGCTCACTGAAGCTTTCTTT. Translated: CASGRDYLSGLTEAFF.

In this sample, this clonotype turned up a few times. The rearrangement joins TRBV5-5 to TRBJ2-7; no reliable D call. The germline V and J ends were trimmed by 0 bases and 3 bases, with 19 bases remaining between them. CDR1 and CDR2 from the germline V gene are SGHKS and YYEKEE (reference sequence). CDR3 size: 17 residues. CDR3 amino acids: CASSLAWGTDYIYEQYV. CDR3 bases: TGTGCCAGCAGCTTGGCATGGGGTACCGATTACATCTACGAGCAGTACGTC.

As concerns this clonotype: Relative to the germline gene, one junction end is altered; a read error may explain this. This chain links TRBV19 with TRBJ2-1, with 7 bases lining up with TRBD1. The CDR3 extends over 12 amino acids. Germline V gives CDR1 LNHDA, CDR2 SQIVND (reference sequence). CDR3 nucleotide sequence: TGTGTCAGTCGATCCGGGACAGTAAAGCAGTTCTTC. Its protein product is CVSRSGTVKQFF.

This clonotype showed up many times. The CDR3 spells CASSYNPYEQYV. CDR3 DNA sequence: TGTGCCAGCAGTTACAACCCCTACGAGCAGTACGTC. The rearrangement links TRBV6-2 or TRBV6-3 to TRBJ2-7; unclear D gene. The CDR3 has 12 residues. The germline V gene has CDR1 MNHEY and CDR2 SVGEGT. V was shortened by 2 bases and J by 2 bases, with 4 bases between the two germline ends.

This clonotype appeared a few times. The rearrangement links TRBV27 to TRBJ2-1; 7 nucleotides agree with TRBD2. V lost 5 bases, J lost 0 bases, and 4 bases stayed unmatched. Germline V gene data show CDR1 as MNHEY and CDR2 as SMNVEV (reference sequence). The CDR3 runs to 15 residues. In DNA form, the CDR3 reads TGTGCCAGCAGTAGCGGGGTAATCTCCTACAATGAGCAGTTCTTC. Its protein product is CASSSGVISYNEQFF.